The rows below give T cell receptor beta chains drawn from one sample of a study of STAT5B mutations in CD4+ large granular lymphocyte leukemia. Sequenced by immunoSEQ multiplex PCR; TCRdb stores in-frame clones only, minus some. The top ten clones hold 3.4% of a sample with roughly 30,000 clones, about 90% of them seen once. The specimen sequenced was CD4+ T cells from blood buffy coats. All receptors derive from a human donor in good health. Both conserved end residues are part of each CDR3. The order of the fields is J gene, D gene, V gene, clone size, CDR3 protein, CDR3 DNA. D genes are given only for firm matches. For some rows the clone size is stated as once, few or many, or as a class when expanded; others skip it.

j_gene: TRBJ2-7; d_gene: .; v_gene: TRBV7-9; abundance: .; CDR3aa: CASVQDEYEQYF; CDR3nt: TGTGCCAGCGTCCAGGATGAATACGAGCAGTACTTC
j_gene: TRBJ1-1; d_gene: TRBD1; v_gene: TRBV19; abundance: .; CDR3aa: CASSIGQAPEAFF; CDR3nt: TGTGCCAGTAGTATTGGACAGGCCCCTGAAGCTTTCTTT
j_gene: TRBJ2-5; d_gene: .; v_gene: TRBV27; abundance: .; CDR3aa: CASSLSGGGWETQYF; CDR3nt: TGTGCCAGCAGTTTATCAGGGGGAGGTTGGGAGACCCAGTACTTC
j_gene: TRBJ2-3; d_gene: .; v_gene: TRBV6-1; abundance: .; CDR3aa: CASRRQDWGDTQYF; CDR3nt: TGTGCCAGCAGGCGACAGGACTGGGGTGATACGCAGTATTTT
j_gene: TRBJ2-7; d_gene: .; v_gene: TRBV7-2; abundance: .; CDR3aa: CASSLSAYEQYF; CDR3nt: TGTGCCAGCAGCTTATCCGCGTACGAGCAGTACTTC
j_gene: TRBJ1-2; d_gene: .; v_gene: TRBV7-3; abundance: .; CDR3aa: CASGVGDGYTF; CDR3nt: TGTGCCAGCGGGGTCGGTGATGGCTACACCTTC
j_gene: TRBJ1-2; d_gene: TRBD1; v_gene: TRBV5-4; abundance: .; CDR3aa: CASSLGPGGHYGYTF; CDR3nt: TGTGCCAGCAGCTTGGGGCCAGGGGGGCACTATGGCTACACCTTC
j_gene: TRBJ1-2; d_gene: .; v_gene: TRBV2; abundance: few; CDR3aa: CASSGQGTNYGYTF; CDR3nt: TGTGCCAGCAGCGGGCAGGGTACGAACTATGGCTACACCTTC
j_gene: TRBJ2-3; d_gene: TRBD2; v_gene: TRBV7-8; abundance: .; CDR3aa: CASSPGLAGGTDTQYF; CDR3nt: TGTGCCAGCAGCCCCGGACTAGCGGGCGGCACAGATACGCAGTATTTT
j_gene: TRBJ2-7; d_gene: .; v_gene: TRBV15; abundance: .; CDR3aa: CATSTTPSSYEQYF; CDR3nt: TGTGCCACCAGCACGACTCCCAGCTCCTACGAGCAGTACTTC
j_gene: TRBJ1-5; d_gene: TRBD1; v_gene: TRBV19; abundance: .; CDR3aa: CASMRDRGLQPQHF; CDR3nt: TGTGCCAGTATGAGGGACAGGGGGCTTCAGCCCCAGCATTTT
j_gene: TRBJ1-2; d_gene: .; v_gene: TRBV19; abundance: once; CDR3aa: CASSIGSGGAAASYGYTF; CDR3nt: TGTGCCAGTAGTATTGGCAGCGGGGGGGCAGCGGCTTCCTATGGCTACACCTTC
j_gene: TRBJ2-7; d_gene: .; v_gene: TRBV28; abundance: .; CDR3aa: CASSFTGGDGREYF; CDR3nt: TGTGCCAGCAGTTTTACAGGGGGCGACGGGAGGGAATACTTC
j_gene: TRBJ1-1; d_gene: .; v_gene: TRBV29-1; abundance: .; CDR3aa: CSVEGQGGTEAFF; CDR3nt: TGCAGCGTTGAAGGCCAGGGAGGCACTGAAGCTTTCTTT
j_gene: TRBJ1-2; d_gene: .; v_gene: TRBV5-6; abundance: few; CDR3aa: CASSLWGGDYGYTF; CDR3nt: TGTGCCAGCAGCTTGTGGGGCGGTGACTATGGCTACACCTTC
j_gene: TRBJ2-7; d_gene: TRBD2; v_gene: TRBV7-2; abundance: .; CDR3aa: CASSLEASGIYEQYF; CDR3nt: TGTGCCAGCAGCTTAGAGGCTAGCGGGATCTACGAGCAGTACTTC
j_gene: TRBJ2-7; d_gene: .; v_gene: TRBV27; abundance: .; CDR3aa: CASRRQGRNSYEQYF; CDR3nt: TGTGCCAGCAGGAGGCAGGGCCGTAACTCCTACGAGCAGTACTTC
j_gene: TRBJ1-1; d_gene: .; v_gene: TRBV11-2; abundance: .; CDR3aa: CASSFDGSNTEAFF; CDR3nt: TGTGCCAGCAGCTTTGACGGGTCGAACACTGAAGCTTTCTTT
j_gene: TRBJ1-6; d_gene: TRBD1; v_gene: TRBV6-5; abundance: .; CDR3aa: CASSLTGENSPLHF; CDR3nt: TGTGCCAGCAGTCTGACAGGGGAGAATTCACCCCTCCACTTT
j_gene: TRBJ2-5; d_gene: TRBD1; v_gene: TRBV7-2; abundance: few; CDR3aa: CASSPRTGEETQYF; CDR3nt: TGTGCCAGCAGCCCCCGGACAGGGGAAGAGACCCAGTACTTC
j_gene: TRBJ2-1; d_gene: .; v_gene: TRBV6-5; abundance: .; CDR3aa: CASSHGGAGDEQFF; CDR3nt: TGTGCCAGCAGTCACGGCGGGGCGGGCGATGAGCAGTTCTTC
j_gene: TRBJ1-1; d_gene: .; v_gene: TRBV7-2; abundance: few; CDR3aa: CASSLVPQTVNTEAFF; CDR3nt: TGTGCCAGCAGCTTAGTTCCCCAGACAGTGAACACTGAAGCTTTCTTT
j_gene: TRBJ2-3; d_gene: .; v_gene: TRBV27; abundance: .; CDR3aa: CASGKVPTGTHTDTQYF; CDR3nt: TGTGCCAGCGGTAAAGTCCCGACGGGCACACACACAGATACGCAGTATTTT
j_gene: TRBJ2-5; d_gene: TRBD2; v_gene: TRBV2; abundance: .; CDR3aa: CASSSGRETQYF; CDR3nt: TGTGCCAGCAGCAGCGGGAGGGAGACCCAGTACTTC
j_gene: TRBJ2-7; d_gene: .; v_gene: TRBV7-2; abundance: few; CDR3aa: CASSPPGRSYEQYF; CDR3nt: TGTGCCAGCAGCCCCCCAGGCAGGTCCTACGAGCAGTACTTC
j_gene: TRBJ2-7; d_gene: TRBD2; v_gene: TRBV7-2; abundance: .; CDR3aa: CASSFTSGSLGGGNEQYF; CDR3nt: TGTGCCAGCAGCTTCACTAGCGGGAGTCTCGGAGGGGGTAACGAGCAGTACTTC
j_gene: TRBJ2-7; d_gene: TRBD1; v_gene: TRBV27; abundance: .; CDR3aa: CASSKLPGTGGEQYF; CDR3nt: TGTGCCAGCAGTAAACTACCCGGGACAGGGGGCGAGCAGTACTTC
j_gene: TRBJ2-3; d_gene: .; v_gene: TRBV7-2; abundance: .; CDR3aa: CASSSNSDTQYF; CDR3nt: TGTGCCAGCAGCTCCAATTCAGATACGCAGTATTTT
j_gene: TRBJ2-1; d_gene: .; v_gene: TRBV5-5; abundance: .; CDR3aa: CASSRQLGNNEQFF; CDR3nt: TGTGCCAGCAGCCGACAGCTGGGAAACAATGAGCAGTTCTTC
j_gene: TRBJ1-1; d_gene: .; v_gene: TRBV5-1; abundance: .; CDR3aa: CASSRTTGPNTEAFF; CDR3nt: TGCGCCAGCAGCAGGACGACAGGCCCGAACACTGAAGCTTTCTTT
j_gene: TRBJ2-1; d_gene: .; v_gene: TRBV28; abundance: once; CDR3aa: CASSHRRRGLENEQFF; CDR3nt: TGTGCCAGCAGCCACCGGCGGAGGGGGCTAGAGAATGAGCAGTTCTTC
j_gene: TRBJ2-7; d_gene: .; v_gene: TRBV5-1; abundance: .; CDR3aa: CASRPYHYEQYF; CDR3nt: TGCGCCAGCAGACCTTACCACTACGAGCAGTACTTC
j_gene: TRBJ1-1; d_gene: .; v_gene: TRBV5-1; abundance: .; CDR3aa: CASSLQGRNTEAFF; CDR3nt: TGCGCCAGCAGCTTGCAGGGCCGGAACACTGAAGCTTTCTTT
j_gene: TRBJ2-7; d_gene: TRBD1; v_gene: TRBV4-3; abundance: .; CDR3aa: CASSQAWTGGTYEQYF; CDR3nt: TGCGCCAGCAGCCAAGCTTGGACAGGGGGGACCTACGAGCAGTACTTC
j_gene: TRBJ2-1; d_gene: TRBD2; v_gene: TRBV27; abundance: .; CDR3aa: CASSFSGRAHEQFF; CDR3nt: TGTGCCAGCAGTTTTAGCGGGAGGGCACATGAGCAGTTCTTC
j_gene: TRBJ1-1; d_gene: .; v_gene: TRBV4-1; abundance: .; CDR3aa: CASCGEGGRGTEAFF; CDR3nt: TGCGCCAGCTGCGGGGAGGGGGGGCGGGGGACTGAAGCTTTCTTT
j_gene: TRBJ2-5; d_gene: TRBD1; v_gene: TRBV7-3; abundance: .; CDR3aa: CASSLSGQGETQYF; CDR3nt: TGTGCCAGCAGCTTAAGTGGACAGGGGGAGACCCAGTACTTC
j_gene: TRBJ1-3; d_gene: .; v_gene: TRBV5-1; abundance: .; CDR3aa: CASSSTASSGNTIYF; CDR3nt: TGCGCCAGCAGCTCGACAGCTTCCTCTGGAAACACCATATATTTT
j_gene: TRBJ2-7; d_gene: TRBD2; v_gene: TRBV5-1; abundance: .; CDR3aa: CASSLGMTSVSSYEQYF; CDR3nt: TGCGCCAGCAGCTTGGGGATGACTAGCGTGAGCTCCTACGAGCAGTACTTC
j_gene: TRBJ2-7; d_gene: .; v_gene: TRBV5-1; abundance: .; CDR3aa: CASSLARGNEQYF; CDR3nt: TGCGCCAGCAGCTTGGCCAGGGGCAACGAGCAGTACTTC
j_gene: TRBJ2-5; d_gene: .; v_gene: TRBV7-3; abundance: .; CDR3aa: CASSLGNGETQYF; CDR3nt: TGTGCCAGCAGCCTGGGAAACGGGGAGACCCAGTACTTC
j_gene: TRBJ2-7; d_gene: TRBD1; v_gene: TRBV29-1; abundance: once; CDR3aa: CSVVQGAREQYF; CDR3nt: TGCAGCGTTGTTCAGGGGGCAAGGGAGCAGTACTTC
j_gene: TRBJ2-3; d_gene: .; v_gene: TRBV9; abundance: .; CDR3aa: CASSGRDNVSSTDTQYF; CDR3nt: TGTGCCAGCAGCGGCCGGGACAATGTTTCTAGCACAGATACGCAGTATTTT
j_gene: TRBJ2-2; d_gene: TRBD2; v_gene: TRBV9; abundance: .; CDR3aa: CASSVDLAGPRELFF; CDR3nt: TGTGCCAGCAGCGTAGACCTAGCGGGACCTCGGGAGCTGTTTTTT
j_gene: TRBJ1-3; d_gene: .; v_gene: TRBV19; abundance: .; CDR3aa: CASSKEAPTFGQFSGNTIYF; CDR3nt: TGTGCCAGTAGCAAAGAAGCACCAACCTTTGGGCAGTTCTCTGGAAACACCATATATTTT
j_gene: TRBJ1-5; d_gene: .; v_gene: TRBV9; abundance: .; CDR3aa: CASSRDPDQPQHF; CDR3nt: TGTGCCAGCAGCCGCGACCCTGATCAGCCCCAGCATTTT
j_gene: TRBJ2-3; d_gene: TRBD2; v_gene: TRBV27; abundance: once; CDR3aa: CASRAGTAGTSGRAADTQYF; CDR3nt: TGTGCCAGCAGAGCCGGGACAGCCGGGACTAGCGGGAGGGCCGCAGATACGCAGTATTTT
j_gene: TRBJ1-1; d_gene: .; v_gene: TRBV19; abundance: .; CDR3aa: CASTLAGVYTEAFF; CDR3nt: TGTGCCAGTACCTTGGCCGGCGTATACACTGAAGCTTTCTTT